This T cell receptor beta chain came from a study of cytomegalovirus exposure and HLA in healthy donors (dated by TCRdb to between 2016 and 2019). With respect to the entire study: An earlier analysis of 587 of the donors reported approximately 300 Gb of sequence data and around 120 million unique TCR beta sequences obtained from around 190 million T cells. An early release that covered about 640 HLA-typed donors contained approximately 320 gigabases of sequencing data and 75 million to 100 million unique TCR sequences. Of the 398 genotyped donors, approximately 82% fell in the genetic ancestry cluster associated with self-reported Caucasian donors. The study aimed to test whether signatures of past pathogen exposure could be identified by cataloging public T cell receptors. Using immunosequencing, the study profiled T cell repertoires from around 670 subjects and related those repertoires to cytomegalovirus serostatus. In addition to the first cohort of roughly 670 subjects, a separate validation cohort of approximately 110 different subjects was used. High-throughput TCR immunosequencing, statistical association of individual TCRs with disease status, and machine learning were combined to predict cytomegalovirus infection status. A later analysis re-analyzed previously published TCR beta repertoires from approximately 700 donors and added high-resolution HLA genotyping to study TCR occurrence patterns. Rather than drawing on any new phenotypic data, the later analysis identified candidate immune exposures from TCR beta sequences and the way those sequences occurred across donors. An earlier analysis of 587 of the donors used high-throughput TCR beta sequencing to judge whether each TCR beta V gene segment behaved as functional or pseudogenic. Donor age, sex, ethnicity and CMV serostatus were compiled together with the repertoire data. A later genetic analysis used genome-wide SNP genotypes for about 60% of the roughly 700 donors, treating that subset as a discovery cohort. Every discovery cohort repertoire had been produced on one sequencing platform. Both class I and class II loci were covered by HLA typing, at four-digit resolution. Typing coverage varied by locus: about 620-630 donors for A, B, C, DRB1 and DQB1; approximately 560 for DQA1; about 570 for DPA1; around 490 for DPB1. Because of strong linkage in the cohort, four or five DR-DQ haplotypes were treated as single units for association and clustering. On average, roughly 250,000 unique TCR beta nucleotide sequences were sequenced per donor among about 400 genotyped donors of the cohort, with roughly 20% of those sequences being non-productive.

The cohort comprised 710 or so healthy bone marrow donors. At the time of sampling, every cohort member was nominally healthy, though immune exposures that went unrecorded were likely present. The donor tested CMV seropositive, placing the donor among the 250 to 350 seropositive members of the cohort. Every donor gave a peripheral blood sample, and the peripheral blood mononuclear cells from that sample were used for TCR beta sequencing. Genomic DNA extraction from the blood cell samples was performed with the Qiagen DNeasy Blood Extraction Kit. Points the paper makes about the study in general: The authors suggested that the approach could potentially be extended to other disease states and immunological phenotypes. A further reported finding was that TCR beta sequences accurately predicted the HLA-A and HLA-B alleles for most subjects in the first cohort. CMV serostatus was the only immune exposure information available for the cohort. The 87-base-pair reads could not distinguish some IMGT-functional V segments, including TRBV6-2 and TRBV6-3, so those segments were excluded. In an earlier analysis of 587 of the donors, most TCR beta V segments were observed in productive rearrangements about 87% or about 30% of the time, broadly matching IMGT annotations. Compared with equally common non-associated chains, HLA-associated TCR beta chains in a later analysis were more clonally expanded and had lower generation probabilities. Sequencing depth was assumed to be roughly uniform across donors in the presence/absence analyses, though that assumption may not hold. Most TCR sequences were observed very rarely across donors, whereas some public TCRs were present in many individuals. In a later analysis, TCR association rates were found to vary across HLA loci, with the most associated TCRs seen for DRB1 alleles and the fewest for HLA-C alleles. Several of the top co-occurrence clusters appeared to be linked to parvovirus B19, influenza, CMV and Epstein-Barr virus, according to a later analysis. In vitro tests confirmed that a few of the cytomegalovirus-associated TCR beta chains recognize cytomegalovirus antigens. Assigning TCR associations to individual alleles was difficult when HLA alleles, especially DR and DQ, strongly co-occurred. V-gene and J-gene trimming of TCR beta chains was associated with a missense DCLRE1C variant in a later genetic analysis, and the association was replicated in an independent cohort. According to a later analysis, most CMV-associated TCR beta chains appeared to be HLA-restricted, and the HLA associations seemed to be driven largely by CMV exposure. A cluster of highly shared sequence variants was judged likely to be a technical artifact of the sequencing pipeline. The classifier was reported to diagnose cytomegalovirus status with high specificity and sensitivity in both the original cohort and the validation cohort. Linkage disequilibrium might explain the correlated functional status among segregating V segments, but an unknown experimental factor could not be ruled out. The cohort was sequenced for TCR beta chains only, and without alpha or paired-chain data the features that could be detected were limited. The study gave a list of 150 to 200 TCR beta chains associated with cytomegalovirus. Specific HLA alleles were associated with 16,951 TCR beta sequences at a false discovery rate of 0.05 in a later analysis. Because HLA typing was unavailable for some donors at each locus, only the typed subset was used in association tests. Because counts were too low, roughly 17 rarely observed V segments, including chromosome 9 orphons, were left out of the earlier analysis of a few hundred of the donors. According to a later genetic analysis, donors in an Asian-associated ancestry cluster had fewer N-insertions in productive TCRs than the approximately 650-donor mean.

Libraries came from the immunoSEQ multiplex PCR assay. The multiplex PCR relied on a mix of 60 forward primers for TCR Vbeta segments and 13 reverse primers for TCR Jbeta segments. A multiplex PCR assay on genomic DNA amplified the CDR3 region of rearranged TCR beta genes. Amplified TCR beta libraries were sequenced as 87-base-pair reads on the Illumina HiSeq System. Regarding the original processing steps: In a later analysis, some 80 million unique TCR beta chains were counted across the 500 to 700 repertoires, and some 10 million of these chains were shared by at least two donors. To remove PCR and sequencing errors, raw reads were error-corrected and collapsed into unique sequences using a nearest-neighbor algorithm that merged closely related sequences. CDR3 sequences were aligned to IMGT reference sequences to assign V, D and J gene segments. For a sequence to be retained, a match of at least six nucleotides to both a V gene segment and a J gene segment was required. Rearrangements were classified as productive when the CDR3 lacked stop codons and remained in frame with V and J, and all other rearrangements were classified as non-productive. CDR3 was defined by IMGT convention, running from the second conserved V-encoded cysteine to the conserved J-encoded phenylalanine. In an earlier analysis of roughly 580 of the donors, sequences lacking an unambiguous match to a single V gene segment were excluded. An earlier analysis of about 600 of the donors called V segments functional above 56.7% productive rearrangements and segregating when the between-donor standard deviation exceeded 5%. To diagnose cytomegalovirus status from the catalog of TCR beta chain sequences, a statistical classification framework was built. V and J gene assignment, in a later analysis, came from comparing TCR nucleotide sequences with IMGT/GENE-DB human TR gene sequences. Using the TCRdist pipeline, a later analysis assigned CDR3 sequences along with most-parsimonious VDJ recombination scenarios. In a later analysis, each TCR beta chain was defined by its CDR3 amino acid sequence together with its V-gene family, and reads lacking a unique V-gene family were excluded. To address suspected cross-contamination and a sequencing artifact, a later analysis removed a few hundred highly shared, low-generation-probability nucleotide sequences. A later analysis calculated a clonal expansion index for each public chain from normalized within-repertoire ranks of inferred template counts. A later analysis computed generation probabilities with a VDJ recombination model fitted to out-of-frame rearrangements, and checked the results against IGoR. Hypergeometric tests were used in a later analysis to score TCR-TCR, TCR-HLA and TCR-CMV co-occurrence, with a repertoire-size bias correction applied to the TCR pairs. False discovery rates were estimated in a later analysis by permuting HLA or CMV assignments 20 times. In a later analysis, co-occurring TCRs were grouped using DBSCAN, and TCRdist sequence similarity was added for clustering within HLA-allele-positive subsets. Co-occurrence clustering excluded repertoires with fewer than 30,000 or more than 120,000 public chains, plus five with anomalous nucleotide sharing. The table comes from immuneACCESS by way of TCRdb, which keeps in-frame sequences with V and J called. Part of the clones is missing from these tables; in studies checked, under half for an unresolved V gene and the rest for unknown reasons. The V and J calls and clone size come from that table; D and trimming were worked out from the DNA. The table for this sample lists 150,000 to 250,000 clones; 70% to 80% of them were counted only once. The ten largest clones add up to roughly 1.4% of the sample.

Counted from cysteine to phenylalanine, this CDR3 has 14 amino acids. CDR3 DNA only is kept here, 42 bases in frame from base 1. V gives up 4 bases and J gives up 2 bases, and the segment between their germline ends measures 9 bases. CDR1 and CDR2, per the germline V gene (reference sequence), are LNHDA and SQIVND. Notes on this clone: This clone's antigen is unknown. No base quality values were provided; no much bigger clone lies one nucleotide off.

The sequence is built from TRBV19 and TRBJ1-3, with no confident D gene call. This sequence originates from a girl aged 10-17 years in good health and CMV-seropositive. Sequencing was carried out using PBMCs. The encoded CDR3 is CASSNLITGNTIYF. The nucleotide sequence reads as follows: TGTGCCAGTAGTAACCTAATCACTGGAAACACCATATATTTT.